Following are 29 T cell receptor beta chains from one sample sequenced in a study of cytomegalovirus exposure and HLA in healthy donors. This PCR relied on a set of 60 Vbeta primers and 13 Jbeta primers. This table comes from immunoSEQ multiplex PCR, and its TCRdb copy is limited to in-frame clones, with some not included. This sample has around 200,000 clones, with roughly 80% found just once. Sequences were obtained from PBMCs. Every receptor here comes from a man aged 45-65 years in good health and CMV-seronegative.

This sequence joins TRBV4-2 and TRBJ1-6; D is ambiguous. Trimming left V 1 base short and J 8 bases short, with 6 bases between. This CDR3 is built from 13 residues. CDR1 is LGHNA, CDR2 YNFKEQ, per germline. The chain's CDR3 is CASSQVGDSPLHF. The CDR3 nucleotides read TGTGCCAGCAGCCAAGTGGGAGATTCACCCCTCCACTTT.

For this clone: This specimen includes other DNA sequences encoding the same CDR3. The chain has TRBV27 and TRBJ1-2; maybe TRBD1 (5 bases). CDR3 length equals 12 residues. Germline V gives CDR1 MNHEY, CDR2 SMNVEV (reference sequence). V lost 7 bases, J lost 6 bases, and 12 bases lay in between. The CDR3 protein is CASKEAGDGYTF. CDR3 nucleotides: TGTGCCAGCAAAGAGGCGGGGGATGGCTACACCTTC.

The chain combines TRBV6-5 with TRBJ2-7; D is unresolved. Trimming took off 2 bases at V and 0 bases at J, with 11 bases between the two ends. The CDR3 is made up of 15 amino acids. Germline V gene sequence: CDR1 MNHEY, CDR2 SVGAGI. In nucleotides, the CDR3 is TGTGCCAGCAGTTACGCATGGCCCCTCTCCTACGAGCAGTACTTC. It translates to CASSYAWPLSYEQYF.

This clone was observed a few times. The chain uses TRBV2 and TRBJ1-2; no clear D. The ends were cut back, 4 bases at V and 3 bases at J, with 9 bases in the middle. The CDR3 contains 13 residues. The germline CDR1 and CDR2 sequences are SNHLY and FYNNEI. The DNA of the CDR3 is TGTGCCAGCAGTGGTGACGGAGACTATGGCTACACCTTC. It is translated as CASSGDGDYGYTF.

The CDR3 loop reads CASSVEGNTEAFF. As DNA, the CDR3 is TGCGCCAGCAGTGTGGAGGGTAACACTGAAGCTTTCTTT. The chain employs TRBV10-1 and TRBJ1-1; D is unresolved. CDR3 length: 13 amino acids. The V end lost 4 bases, the J end lost 2 bases, and 8 bases lay between the germline ends. The germline CDR1 and CDR2 sequences are WNHNN and SYGVQD (reference sequence).

The chain links TRBV30 to TRBJ1-3, with a possible D match to TRBD1 (5 bases). Trimming shortened V by 3 bases and J by 0 bases, and 9 bases separated the two germline ends. Per the germline V gene, CDR1 is GTSNPN and CDR2 is SVGIG (reference sequence). The CDR3 spans 14 residues. The CDR3 DNA reads TGTGCCTGGAGCCAGACAGCCTCTGGAAACACCATATATTTT. Its translation: CAWSQTASGNTIYF. The entire variable domain, with the rest obtained from reference TRBV30 and TRBJ1-3, is as follows: SQTIHQWPATLVQPVGSPLSLECTVEGTSNPNLYWYRQAAGRGLQLLFYSVGIGQISSEVPQNLSASRPQDRQFILSSKKLLLSDSGFYLCAWSQTASGNTIYFGEGSWLTVV.

This clone appeared once. The chain is built from TRBV10-3 and TRBJ2-7, with 10 bases lining up with TRBD1. The V segment lost 3 bases and the J segment 3 bases; nucleotides outside the gene matches: 2. CDR1 is ENHRY, CDR2 SYGVKD, per germline. The CDR3 is made up of 14 amino acids. CDR3 in DNA: TGTGCCATCAGTGACGGGACAGGGGACTACGAGCAGTACTTC. This sequence encodes CAISDGTGDYEQYF.

The CDR3 here is CASSPGPQGRNEQYF. The CDR3 DNA is TGTGCCAGCTCACCGGGTCCACAGGGGCGGAACGAGCAGTACTTC. The chain is built from TRBV18 and TRBJ2-7; 7 nucleotides match TRBD1. The CDR3 totals 15 residues. Germline lookup yields CDR1 KGHSH and CDR2 LQKENI. The V segment lost 3 bases and the J segment 5 bases; nucleotides outside the gene matches: 10.

This clone came up a few times. The gene calls are TRBV19 and TRBJ2-3; D is uncertain. The CDR3 loop spans 14 amino acids. Germline-derived CDR1 and CDR2 are LNHDA and SQIVND (reference sequence). V was pared by 3 bases and J by 6 bases, with 13 bases between. Here the CDR3 DNA reads TGTGCCAGTAGTATCGCCCTCCAGTCGGATACGCAGTATTTT. Its translation is CASSIALQSDTQYF.

CDR3 protein: CASSLGPGTEDGYTF. CDR3 in DNA: TGTGCCAGCAGCTTAGGCCCCGGGACAGAAGATGGCTACACCTTC. This chain links TRBV7-2 with TRBJ1-2; TRBD1 matches at 7 bases. Germline V gene data show CDR1 as SGHTA and CDR2 as FQGNSA. This CDR3 is 15 amino acids long. Trimming cost V 1 base and J 6 bases; bases outside gene matches: 8.

V is TRBV10-3 and J is TRBJ2-7; no clear D. This CDR3 is built from 13 residues. V lost 6 bases and J 0 bases, leaving 9 bases between the germline ends. CDR1 is ENHRY, CDR2 SYGVKD, per germline. The CDR3 loop is CAISQASSYEQYF. The CDR3 coding sequence is TGTGCCATCAGCCAGGCCAGCTCCTACGAGCAGTACTTC.

The chain combines TRBV6-1 with TRBJ2-7; no clear D. Per germline, CDR1 MNHNS and CDR2 SASEGT. V lost 4 bases to trimming and J lost 2 bases, with 6 bases between them. This CDR3 has 12 amino acids. For the CDR3, the DNA is TGTGCCAGCAGTGTAGTTACCTACGAGCAGTACTTC. This sequence encodes CASSVVTYEQYF.

This rearrangement joins TRBV30 to TRBJ1-3; 8 bases fit TRBD1. The CDR3 contains 15 residues. V was clipped by 3 bases and J by 4 bases; unmatched bases: 8. Germline loops: CDR1 GTSNPN, CDR2 SVGIG (reference sequence). This chain's CDR3 is CAWRGDRGTGNTIYF. In DNA, the CDR3 is TGTGCCTGGAGGGGAGACAGGGGAACAGGAAACACCATATATTTT.

In the case of this clone: The junction and the germline gene differ at one end; a read error may be behind it. The CDR3 DNA is TGTTCCAGCAGCACCAGACAGGGTAGCTCCCAAGAGACCCAGTACTTC. Its protein is CSSSTRQGSSQETQYF. J is TRBJ2-5 and V is TRBV7-9, with 7 nucleotides matching TRBD1. The CDR3 is 16 residues long. CDR1 SEHNR and CDR2 FQNEAQ come from the germline V gene (reference sequence).

This clone was seen a handful of times. This chain joins TRBV5-6 and TRBJ2-7, with 7 bases that match TRBD2. Germline CDR1 reads SGHDT; CDR2 reads YYEEEE. This CDR3 comprises 12 residues. V was clipped by 3 bases and J by 6 bases; unmatched bases: 3. CDR3 coding DNA: TGTGCCAGCAGCTCGAGCGGGGTCGAGCAGTACTTC. It translates to CASSSSGVEQYF.

This clone occurred once. The V gene is TRBV14, the J gene TRBJ2-2, with D maybe TRBD2 (5 bases). CDR3 size: 15 residues. From germline, CDR1 is SGHDN and CDR2 FVKESK. V lost 5 bases and J 5 bases, leaving 15 bases between the germline ends. Here the CDR3 reads CASSSLGEGTGELFF. CDR3 DNA: TGTGCCAGCAGCTCCCTCGGGGAAGGTACCGGGGAGCTGTTTTTT.

The J gene is TRBJ2-1, the V gene TRBV7-2; possibly TRBD2 for D (7 bases). Trimming pared 2 bases from V and 6 bases from J, leaving 14 bases between. The CDR3 is made up of 15 amino acids. Looked up from germline, CDR1 is SGHTA and CDR2 is FQGNSA. The CDR3 DNA is TGTGCCAGCAGCTTAATGAAGGGGGGGAGCAATGAGCAGTTCTTC. Its protein product is CASSLMKGGSNEQFF.

The chain recombines TRBV7-2 with TRBJ1-1; D gene uncertain. The CDR3 has 15 residues. Germline CDR1 is SGHTA and CDR2 is FQGNSA. V shed 0 bases and J shed 5 bases, with 13 bases lying between them. The CDR3 reads CASSLAGSSNTEAFF. CDR3 nucleotides: TGTGCCAGCAGCTTAGCGGGCAGTAGTAATACTGAAGCTTTCTTT.

The genes are TRBV5-1 and TRBJ2-5; 8 bases are a match to TRBD2. Germline V gene sequence: CDR1 SGHRS, CDR2 YFSETQ. With V trimmed by 0 bases and J by 11 bases, 12 bases remained unmatched. This CDR3 has 15 amino acids. The CDR3 DNA reads as TGCGCCAGCAGCTTGGCCCCGGGAGGGACGGGGGAGCAGTACTTC. It is translated as CASSLAPGGTGEQYF. Complete variable domain (other parts from reference TRBV5-1 and TRBJ2-5): KAGVTQTPRYLIKTRGQQVTLSCSPISGHRSVSWYQQTPGQGLQFLFEYFSETQRNKGNFPGRFSGRQFSNSRSEMNVSTLELGDSALYLCASSLAPGGTGEQYFGPGTRLLVL.

V gene TRBV7-7 combines with J gene TRBJ1-4; a weak D match, TRBD1 (5 bases). Trimming removed 1 base from V and 5 bases from J, with 8 bases in between. Germline assignment: CDR1 SSHAT and CDR2 FNYEAQ (reference sequence). This CDR3 is 14 amino acids long. DNA for the CDR3: TGTGCCAGCAGCTTAGGGAGGGGAAATGAAAAACTGTTTTTT. This translates into CASSLGRGNEKLFF.

The genes are TRBV11-2 and TRBJ2-2, with D possibly being TRBD2 (7 bases). Trimming left V 5 bases short and J 4 bases short, with 14 bases between. This CDR3 has 15 amino acids. Germline V gene sequence: CDR1 SGHAT, CDR2 FQNNGV. CDR3 residues: CASSLEGGGTGELFF. Here the CDR3 DNA reads TGTGCCAGCAGCCTTGAAGGGGGGGGCACCGGGGAGCTGTTTTTT. Complete variable domain (other parts from reference TRBV11-2 and TRBJ2-2): EAGVAQSPRYKIIEKRQSVAFWCNPISGHATLYWYQQILGQGPKLLIQFQNNGVVDDSQLPKDRFSAERLKGVDSTLKIQPAKLEDSAVYLCASSLEGGGTGELFFGEGSRLTVL.

This chain links TRBV19 with TRBJ2-2; 9 positions match TRBD1. The CDR3 sequence is 15 residues long. The junction had 2 bases not matched to a gene; V was cut back by 5 bases and J by 1 base. The germline V gene encodes CDR1 LNHDA and CDR2 SQIVND (reference sequence). The CDR3 protein is CASSDRGRNTGELFF. The CDR3 nucleotides are TGTGCCAGTAGTGACAGGGGGAGGAACACCGGGGAGCTGTTTTTT.

This chain uses TRBV19 with TRBJ1-2, with TRBD1 as a possible D gene (5 bases). Trimming stripped 7 bases from V and 7 bases from J, with 25 bases between. Per the germline V gene, CDR1 is LNHDA and CDR2 is SQIVND (reference sequence). The CDR3 runs 16 residues. The CDR3 sequence: CASIPRPGYYGGGYTF. In DNA, the CDR3 is TGTGCCAGTATCCCGCGACCAGGGTATTATGGTGGTGGCTACACCTTC. Together with reference TRBV19 and TRBJ1-2, the CDR3 gives the full variable domain: DGGITQSPKYLFRKEGQNVTLSCEQNLNHDAMYWYRQDPGQGLRLIYYSQIVNDFQKGDIAEGYSVSREKKESFPLTVTSAQKNPTAFYLCASIPRPGYYGGGYTFGSGTRLTVV.

This clone was observed a few times. This chain connects TRBV19 to TRBJ2-2; D perhaps matches TRBD2 (5 bases). The CDR3 length is 13 residues. V was pared by 7 bases and J by 4 bases, with 10 bases between. Per germline, CDR1 LNHDA and CDR2 SQIVND (reference sequence). The CDR3 loop is CASKGEGTGELFF. The CDR3 region has the DNA TGTGCCAGTAAGGGAGAGGGCACCGGGGAGCTGTTTTTT.

This chain joins TRBV5-6 and TRBJ2-5; D call uncertain. The CDR3 runs to 14 residues. From germline, CDR1 is SGHDT and CDR2 YYEEEE. The V end was cut by 0 bases, the J end by 4 bases, with 10 bases between. The CDR3 sequence is CASSLALFRETQYF. Written as DNA, the CDR3 is TGTGCCAGCAGCTTGGCCCTGTTTAGAGAGACCCAGTACTTC.

This rearrangement joins TRBV19 to TRBJ2-1; 7 bases map to TRBD1. Germline loops: CDR1 LNHDA, CDR2 SQIVND (reference sequence). The CDR3 loop spans 15 amino acids. With 0 bases clipped from V and 10 bases from J, the junction kept 9 bases outside the gene matches. As DNA, the CDR3 is TGTGCCAGTAGTATAGAGGGACAGCTCGAGAGCGAGCAGTTCTTC. This translates into CASSIEGQLESEQFF.

This chain joins TRBV7-8 and TRBJ2-5; a weak D match, TRBD2 (7 bases). V gave up 4 bases and J gave up 5 bases, with 20 bases separating them. This CDR3 spans 16 amino acids. CDR1 is SGHVS, CDR2 FQNEAQ, per germline. The CDR3 loop is CASSSVGAGVGETQYF. CDR3 in DNA: TGTGCCAGCAGCTCCGTGGGGGCGGGGGTGGGGGAGACCCAGTACTTC.

The J gene is TRBJ1-1, the V gene TRBV7-2; D is ambiguous. CDR1 is SGHTA, CDR2 FQGNSA, per germline. The CDR3 spans 12 residues. The ends were cut back, 1 base at V and 9 bases at J, with 9 bases in the middle. The CDR3 coding sequence is TGTGCCAGCAGCTTAGGGGCGAGAAAAGCTTTCTTT. Translated: CASSLGARKAFF.

This chain joins TRBV19 and TRBJ1-2; 9 bases map to TRBD1. Germline lookup yields CDR1 LNHDA and CDR2 SQIVND (reference sequence). The junction had 6 bases not matched to a gene; V was cut back by 3 bases and J by 4 bases. The CDR3 is 15 amino acids. The CDR3 is CASSMLGTGIYGYTF. The CDR3 DNA follows: TGTGCCAGTAGTATGTTAGGGACAGGGATCTATGGCTACACCTTC.